A selection of T cell receptor beta chains follows, all from one sample in a study of blood T cells in healthy people across ages. TCRdb re-derived calls from the 5' RACE reads in MiXCR, one entry per CDR3 protein. The sample lists about 700,000 distinct CDR3 sequences, around 32% seen once, with less than 20% in the top ten. The material sequenced was blood. The receptors come from a woman of 80 years or more in good health. CDR3s leave out the opening cysteine and the closing phenylalanine or tryptophan. Fields, in order: CDR3 protein, V gene, J gene.

CDR3: ASSGPPGGTEAF
V: TRBV9
J: TRBJ1-1

CDR3: ASSVGLAGAWRDNEQF
V: TRBV9
J: TRBJ2-1

CDR3: ASSLMALSTDTQY
V: TRBV5-1
J: TRBJ2-3

CDR3: ASSLGGTYFSHNEQF
V: TRBV14
J: TRBJ2-1

CDR3: SAWTGEDEKLF
V: TRBV20-1
J: TRBJ1-4

CDR3: SAASRGNSNQPQH
V: TRBV20-1
J: TRBJ1-5

CDR3: ASSGGAGGREGEQF
V: TRBV19
J: TRBJ2-1

CDR3: ASSGPPQRGSSYNEQF
V: TRBV13
J: TRBJ2-1

CDR3: ASSLTGTPNEKLF
V: TRBV7-9
J: TRBJ1-4

CDR3: ASSLSGGGWSETQY
V: TRBV7-2
J: TRBJ2-5

CDR3: ASSYRDRASQPQH
V: TRBV6-6
J: TRBJ1-5

CDR3: ASSHPGLAVNEQF
V: TRBV6-2/TRBV6-3
J: TRBJ2-1

CDR3: ASSLAPTGLQETQY
V: TRBV5-1
J: TRBJ2-5

CDR3: ASSHLGNEKLF
V: TRBV14
J: TRBJ1-4

CDR3: SASDRAGATDAQY
V: TRBV20-1
J: TRBJ2-3

CDR3: ASSLALNKGPLH
V: TRBV7-2
J: TRBJ1-6

CDR3: SAKGQDEQF
V: TRBV20-1
J: TRBJ2-1

CDR3: ASSLAAAKKLF
V: TRBV12-3/TRBV12-4
J: TRBJ1-4

CDR3: ASSTGSYLRGEQF
V: TRBV12-3/TRBV12-4
J: TRBJ2-1

CDR3: ASSGLGGLNAEAF
V: TRBV9
J: TRBJ1-1

CDR3: ASRMGPGLAQF
V: TRBV7-2
J: TRBJ2-1

CDR3: ASSVSTGGSNTGELF
V: TRBV9
J: TRBJ2-2

CDR3: ASSQVALWDDRMAIY
V: TRBV14
J: TRBJ1-3

CDR3: ASSSSRTEQF
V: TRBV7-2
J: TRBJ2-1

CDR3: ASSMTSGRGGETQY
V: TRBV7-2
J: TRBJ2-5

CDR3: ASTKYPQAKGEQY
V: TRBV6-2/TRBV6-3
J: TRBJ2-7

CDR3: SARTSGNTQY
V: TRBV20-1
J: TRBJ2-3

CDR3: ASSLEAGTHEQY
V: TRBV11-2
J: TRBJ2-7

CDR3: ASSQWGGDEQY
V: TRBV14
J: TRBJ2-7

CDR3: ASSSGDGYRGRTEAF
V: TRBV6-2/TRBV6-3
J: TRBJ1-1

CDR3: ASSQTGTDYEQY
V: TRBV5-1
J: TRBJ2-7

CDR3: AWSVLRGQSYGYT
V: TRBV30
J: TRBJ1-2

CDR3: ASSLGGPFPSYNEQF
V: TRBV5-6
J: TRBJ2-1

CDR3: ASSLVFGAGETQY
V: TRBV5-1
J: TRBJ2-5

CDR3: ASSNRDSGNQPQH
V: TRBV18
J: TRBJ1-5

CDR3: ASSRQPFPYEQY
V: TRBV12-3/TRBV12-4
J: TRBJ2-7

CDR3: SASSPTGGTQY
V: TRBV20-1
J: TRBJ2-5

CDR3: ASSLARGALNSPLH
V: TRBV5-5
J: TRBJ1-6

CDR3: ASSLNRGNGYT
V: TRBV5-1
J: TRBJ1-2

CDR3: ASSFTPAAGYT
V: TRBV12-3/TRBV12-4
J: TRBJ1-2